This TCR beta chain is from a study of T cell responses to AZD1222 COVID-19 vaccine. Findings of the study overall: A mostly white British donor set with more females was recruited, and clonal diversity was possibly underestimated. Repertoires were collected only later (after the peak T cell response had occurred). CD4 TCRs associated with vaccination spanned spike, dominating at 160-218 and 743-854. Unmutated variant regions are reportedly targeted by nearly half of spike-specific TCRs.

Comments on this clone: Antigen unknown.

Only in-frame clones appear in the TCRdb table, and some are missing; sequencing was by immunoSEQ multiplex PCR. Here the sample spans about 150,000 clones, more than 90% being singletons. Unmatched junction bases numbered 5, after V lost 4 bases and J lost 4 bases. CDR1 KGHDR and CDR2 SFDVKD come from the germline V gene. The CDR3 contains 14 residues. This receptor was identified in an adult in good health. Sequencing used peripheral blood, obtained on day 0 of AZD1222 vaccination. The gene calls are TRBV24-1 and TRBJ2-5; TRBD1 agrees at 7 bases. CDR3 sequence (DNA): TGTGCCACCAGTGACCCAGGGGGTGGAGAGACCCAGTACTTC. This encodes CATSDPGGGETQYF.